What follows are 3 T cell receptor beta chains derived from one specimen sequenced in a study of blood T cell repertoires in COVID-19 (TCRdb year 2020). Libraries were prepared through the immunoSEQ multiplex PCR assay. TCRdb re-hosts the immuneACCESS table, in-frame sequences only. Its copies lack some clones; in the studies checked, an unresolved V gene accounts for under half of them, and the cause for the rest is not known. For this sample there are about 260,000 clones; roughly 86% appear just once. The ten top clones hold around 5.1% of the sample. The sequencing sample was made of peripheral blood. The receptor source for this set is a woman aged 55-69 years with COVID-19, enrolled during active disease.

This clone was found once. The chain recombines TRBV19 with TRBJ2-3; no reliable D call. The CDR3 covers 15 residues. V gave up 7 bases and J gave up 0 bases, with 14 bases separating them. CDR1 and CDR2 from the germline V gene are LNHDA and SQIVND (reference sequence). The CDR3 loop is CASTSLGSSTDTQYF. CDR3 DNA: TGTGCCAGTACCTCACTGGGCTCTAGCACAGATACGCAGTATTTT.

The rearrangement joins TRBV7-3 to TRBJ1-2; 8 positions match TRBD1. The CDR3 sequence is 15 residues long. CDR1 is SGHTA, CDR2 FQGTGA, per germline. Trimming cost V 5 bases and J 4 bases; bases outside gene matches: 9. CDR3 region: CASSPKGDRIYGYTF. The CDR3 DNA is TGTGCCAGCAGCCCTAAAGGGGACAGGATCTATGGCTACACCTTC.

This clone has just one count. CDR3 in DNA: TGTGCCAGTAGTCTTCGACAGGGGACCTACGAGCAGTACTTC. The encoded protein is CASSLRQGTYEQYF. The chain is built from TRBV19 and TRBJ2-7, with 8 bases that match TRBD1. Losses at the gene ends were 5 bases for V and 2 bases for J; bases not matched to a gene: 5. Germline CDR1 is LNHDA and CDR2 is SQIVND (reference sequence). This CDR3 is built from 14 residues.